The 16 T cell receptor beta chains listed next were all sequenced from one sample in a study of regulatory T cells in long-lasting Graves disease. Time point described: newly diagnosed GD, antithyroid drugs for less than 3 months. Researchers made the TCR library from RNA that was extracted from PBMCs. Arm-PCR with iRepertoire HTBI primers amplified the CDR3 regions for these TCR beta libraries. From the multiplex PCR reads, TCRdb called clonotypes with MiXCR, one entry per CDR3 protein. The sample consists of 420,000 or so distinct CDR3 sequences, about a sixth of them appearing once. These data are also associated with another study on T cells in Graves' hyperthyroidism and ophthalmopathy.

The source material was peripheral blood mononuclear cells (PBMCs), sampled at new diagnosis, from a patient treated with antithyroid drugs. The receptors originated from a woman younger than 35 with Graves disease.

This clonotype was detected ten times or more. V usage is TRBV29-1 and J usage is TRBJ2-1, with 7 bases fitting TRBD2. This CDR3 has 16 residues. The V and J ends lost 3 bases and 0 bases, in that order; junction bases with no gene match: 8. Germline assignment: CDR1 SQVTM and CDR2 ANQGSEA. The CDR3 spells CSVDGSSGHSYNEQFF. The CDR3 region has the DNA TGCAGCGTTGATGGTTCTAGCGGCCACTCCTACAATGAGCAGTTCTTC.

This clonotype has only a few counts. V and J are TRBV3-1 and TRBJ2-7; 8 bases align to TRBD2. With V trimmed by 4 bases and J by 1 base, 6 bases remained unmatched. Germline lookup yields CDR1 LGHDT and CDR2 YNNKEL (reference sequence). This CDR3 spans 15 amino acids. The CDR3 sequence is CASSPSGGGSYEQYF. CDR3 DNA: TGTGCCAGCAGCCCCAGCGGGGGAGGATCCTACGAGCAGTACTTC.

This clonotype occurred many times. V usage is TRBV7-9 and J usage is TRBJ2-7; D might be TRBD1 or TRBD2, each matching 7 bases. The CDR3 covers 19 residues. V lost 4 bases to trimming and J lost 3 bases, with 28 bases between them. Germline V gene data show CDR1 as SEHNR and CDR2 as FQNEAQ (reference sequence). The CDR3 bases are TGTGCCAGCAGCTGGGGGGGACAGTCCTCGAAGGGGTTGCTCTACGAGCAGTACTTC. Amino acids: CASSWGGQSSKGLLYEQYF.

This clonotype has at least ten counts. The rearrangement joins TRBV12-3 or TRBV12-4 to TRBJ2-7; possible D gene TRBD2, 5 bases. This CDR3 contains 14 residues. V was clipped by 2 bases and J by 5 bases, with 13 bases between them. CDR3 in DNA: TGTGCCAGCAGTTTACGAGGGTTTGGCGACGAGCAGTACTTC. Its protein product is CASSLRGFGDEQYF.

This chain uses TRBV20-1 with TRBJ1-6; unclear D gene. Germline CDR1 DFQATT, CDR2 SNEGSKA (reference sequence). V was pared by 4 bases and J by 2 bases, with 6 bases between. The CDR3 spans 13 residues. CDR3 nucleotide sequence: TGCAGTGCTATCAGAGCCTATAATTCACCCCTCCACTTT. Protein product: CSAIRAYNSPLHF.

This clonotype has ten or more counts. The chain is built from TRBV20-1 and TRBJ2-1; D possibly matches TRBD1 or TRBD2 (5 bases each). The CDR3 has 15 residues. Germline V gives CDR1 DFQATT, CDR2 SNEGSKA (reference sequence). V was trimmed by 5 bases and J by 0 bases, leaving 14 bases between them. CDR3 in amino acids: CSAGDGASSYNEQFF. The CDR3 bases are TGCAGTGCTGGGGACGGGGCATCCTCCTACAATGAGCAGTTCTTC.

This clonotype was recorded at least ten times. The chain recombines TRBV20-1 with TRBJ2-5, with TRBD1 matching 7 bases. The length of the CDR3 is 12 residues. Losses at the gene ends were 2 bases for V and 4 bases for J; bases not matched to a gene: 1. From germline, CDR1 is DFQATT and CDR2 SNEGSKA (reference sequence). In DNA form, the CDR3 reads TGCAGTGCTAGAACAGGGGCAGAGACCCAGTACTTC. Amino acid sequence: CSARTGAETQYF.

This clonotype came up many times. The chain has TRBV6-2 or TRBV6-3 and TRBJ2-3; 9 bases map to TRBD1. V lost 7 bases, J lost 1 base, and 15 bases stayed unmatched. This CDR3 has 18 residues. Germline CDR1 MNHEY, CDR2 SVGEGT. CDR3 DNA sequence: TGTGCCAGCAAAAAAAGGGGACAGGGTCAAGCACGCACAGATACGCAGTATTTT. This sequence encodes CASKKRGQGQARTDTQYF.

There are many counts of this clonotype. The chain carries TRBV27 and TRBJ2-3; no definite D call. The germline V and J ends were trimmed by 6 bases and 2 bases, with 15 bases remaining between them. This CDR3 spans 15 amino acids. Germline loops: CDR1 MNHEY, CDR2 SMNVEV (reference sequence). In DNA, the CDR3 is TGTGCCAGCAGCTTGACGTCGCGGAACACAGATACGCAGTATTTT. Protein sequence: CASSLTSRNTDTQYF.

This clonotype was picked up a small number of times. The chain is built from TRBV6-2 or TRBV6-3 and TRBJ1-2; D is possibly TRBD1 (5 bases). Looked up from germline, CDR1 is MNHEY and CDR2 is SVGEGT. The CDR3 contains 14 residues. V was trimmed by 0 bases and J by 4 bases, leaving 9 bases between them. CDR3 nucleotides: TGTGCCAGCAGTTACTCGCAGGGTTCCTATGGCTACACCTTC. Encoded protein: CASSYSQGSYGYTF.

The V call is TRBV6-1, the J call TRBJ1-5; D call uncertain. The V gene lost 7 bases and the J gene lost 0 bases, with 7 bases spanning the gap. The CDR3 covers 13 residues. Per the germline V gene, CDR1 is MNHNS and CDR2 is SASEGT. This CDR3 is CASTDYSNQPQHF. CDR3 DNA sequence: TGTGCCAGCACAGACTATAGCAATCAGCCCCAGCATTTT.

This clonotype has at least ten counts. The V and J genes are TRBV11-2 and TRBJ2-7; 7 nucleotides line up with TRBD1. The V gene end was trimmed by 6 bases and the J gene end by 5 bases; junction bases not matched to a gene: 7. The CDR3 runs to 13 residues. Germline assignment: CDR1 SGHAT and CDR2 FQNNGV. In DNA, the CDR3 is TGTGCCAGCAGGCTGACAGGGTCCCACGAGCAGTACTTC. Residues: CASRLTGSHEQYF.

This clonotype was picked up many times. This sequence joins TRBV7-2 and TRBJ2-1; possibly TRBD1 or TRBD2 for D (7 bases each). The CDR3 contains 14 residues. Trimming removed 11 bases at V and 6 bases at J, with 20 bases between. CDR1 SGHTA and CDR2 FQGNSA come from the germline V gene. Here the CDR3 reads CAGAQGGRANEQFF. CDR3 nucleotide sequence: TGTGCCGGGGCCCAGGGGGGGAGGGCCAATGAGCAGTTCTTC. Full variable domain (outside the CDR3, taken from reference TRBV7-2 and TRBJ2-1): GAGVSQSPSNKVTEKGKDVELRCDPISGHTALYWYRQSLGQGLEFLIYFQGNSAPDKSGLPSDRFSAERTGGSVSTLTIQRTQQEDSAVYLCAGAQGGRANEQFFGPGTRLTVL.

This clonotype was counted between two and nine times. The rearrangement uses TRBV5-1 and TRBJ1-1; D not resolved. There are 14 residues in the CDR3. The V and J ends lost 1 base and 2 bases respectively, with 9 bases between them. CDR1 is SGHRS, CDR2 YFSETQ, per germline. The CDR3 reads CASSLNPTNTEAFF. In DNA, the CDR3 is TGCGCCAGCAGCTTGAACCCAACTAACACTGAAGCTTTCTTT.

This clonotype occurred a few times. The J gene is TRBJ2-1, the V gene TRBV3-1; TRBD1 might be the D (5 bases). This CDR3 is 14 amino acids long. V lost 4 bases and J lost 4, with 11 bases in between. The V gene's germline CDR1 is LGHDT and CDR2 YNNKEL (reference sequence). CDR3 nucleotides: TGTGCCAGCAGCCCAAGTAGGGGTTACAATGAGCAGTTCTTC. It codes for CASSPSRGYNEQFF.

The sample holds many counts of this clonotype. J is TRBJ2-5 and V is TRBV2; D is unresolved. The CDR3 contains 11 residues. The germline V and J ends were trimmed by 6 bases and 10 bases, with 12 bases remaining between them. Germline V CDR1 and CDR2: SNHLY, FYNNEI. CDR3 amino acids: CASSDLGDQYF. CDR3 nucleotides: TGTGCCAGCAGCGATCTTGGGGACCAGTACTTC.